These 19 T cell receptor beta chains originate from one sample sequenced in a study of blood T cell repertoires in COVID-19. Only in-frame clones appear in the TCRdb table, and some are missing; sequencing was by immunoSEQ multiplex PCR. The sample has fewer than 350,000 clones, around nine tenths seen once. Input material: peripheral blood. The receptors were gathered from a man aged 35 to 55 with active or convalescent COVID-19.

V gene TRBV2 combines with J gene TRBJ1-5, with D perhaps TRBD1 (5 bases). V shed 8 bases and J shed 7 bases, with 12 bases lying between them. In germline, CDR1 is SNHLY, CDR2 FYNNEI. The CDR3 totals 12 residues. CDR3 bases: TGTGCCAGCGGGAGGGGCGGCCAGCCCCAGCATTTT. Encoded protein: CASGRGGQPQHF.

The chain links TRBV6-5 to TRBJ1-1, with TRBD1 as a possible D gene (5 bases). Germline CDR1 is MNHEY and CDR2 is SVGAGI. This CDR3 spans 15 amino acids. V was shortened by 6 bases and J by 5 bases, with 19 bases between the two germline ends. The CDR3 sequence: CASRVNRGRETEAFF. For the CDR3, the DNA is TGTGCCAGCAGAGTGAATAGGGGAAGGGAAACTGAAGCTTTCTTT.

This chain uses TRBV9 with TRBJ2-3; 7 nucleotides match TRBD2. V shed 0 bases, J shed 4 bases, and the junction held 5 bases outside the gene matches. The CDR3 loop spans 15 amino acids. Germline V gene lookup returns CDR1 SGDLS and CDR2 YYNGEE. In DNA form, the CDR3 reads TGTGCCAGCAGCGTAGCGGGAGGAGGGGCAGATACGCAGTATTTT. Its protein product is CASSVAGGGADTQYF.

The count of this clone is one. The V and J genes are TRBV7-6 and TRBJ1-1; the D gene is possibly TRBD1 (5 bases). V was pared by 2 bases and J by 7 bases, with 17 bases between. The CDR3 totals 15 residues. The germline V gene encodes CDR1 SGHVS and CDR2 FNYEAQ. The CDR3 sequence is CASSLRAGQGGEAFF. The CDR3 nucleotides read TGTGCCAGCAGCTTAAGAGCGGGGCAGGGCGGTGAAGCTTTCTTT.

The J gene is TRBJ2-1, the V gene TRBV10-3; TRBD2 matches at 14 bases. Germline-derived CDR1 and CDR2 are ENHRY and SYGVKD. The V segment lost 2 bases and the J segment 9 bases; nucleotides outside the gene matches: 9. The CDR3 is 17 amino acids. The CDR3 is CAISEPMGLAGEGEQFF. CDR3 bases: TGTGCCATCAGTGAGCCTATGGGACTAGCGGGAGAGGGTGAGCAGTTCTTC.

This clone came up once. The chain combines TRBV5-1 with TRBJ2-1, with 12 bases matching TRBD2. This CDR3 contains 17 residues. The V gene end was trimmed by 0 bases and the J gene end by 3 bases; junction bases not matched to a gene: 4. Germline loops: CDR1 SGHRS, CDR2 YFSETQ. The CDR3 region is CASSLEGLAGYYNEQFF. In DNA, the CDR3 is TGCGCCAGCAGCTTGGAGGGACTAGCGGGTTACTACAATGAGCAGTTCTTC.

Only one count was recorded for this clone. This sequence joins TRBV9 and TRBJ2-2; 15 bases agree with TRBD2. The ends lost 4 bases at V and 4 bases at J; junction bases unmatched: 17. The CDR3 has 21 amino acids. Germline loops: CDR1 SGDLS, CDR2 YYNGEE. This chain's CDR3 is CASSKSSGPGLAGGSTGELFF. For the CDR3, the DNA is TGTGCCAGCAGCAAAAGTAGTGGCCCGGGACTAGCGGGGGGAAGCACCGGGGAGCTGTTTTTT.

The chain joins TRBV19 to TRBJ1-2; D ambiguous. CDR1 and CDR2 (germline): LNHDA, SQIVND (reference sequence). The CDR3 runs to 12 residues. Trimming shortened V by 8 bases and J by 8 bases, and 15 bases separated the two germline ends. Written as DNA, the CDR3 is TGTGCCAGTTGGGAGGCCTCTGGGGGCTACACCTTC. This encodes CASWEASGGYTF. The full variable domain, rest sourced from reference TRBV19 and TRBJ1-2, is DGGITQSPKYLFRKEGQNVTLSCEQNLNHDAMYWYRQDPGQGLRLIYYSQIVNDFQKGDIAEGYSVSREKKESFPLTVTSAQKNPTAFYLCASWEASGGYTFGSGTRLTVV.

The V gene is TRBV9, the J gene TRBJ1-2, with a weak D call TRBD1 (6 bases). V was clipped by 8 bases and J by 4 bases, with 21 bases between them. CDR1 and CDR2 from the germline V gene are SGDLS and YYNGEE. This CDR3 has 15 residues. The CDR3 here is CASTTPSRGSYGYTF. In DNA form, the CDR3 reads TGTGCCAGTACAACGCCTTCCAGGGGAAGCTATGGCTACACCTTC.

This rearrangement joins TRBV24-1 to TRBJ2-1; a weak D match, TRBD1 (5 bases). This CDR3 has 14 residues. The V end lost 3 bases, the J end lost 9 bases, and 14 bases lay between the germline ends. Per the germline V gene, CDR1 is KGHDR and CDR2 is SFDVKD. The CDR3 is CATSDPQGRGEQFF. The DNA for the CDR3 is TGTGCCACCAGTGATCCCCAGGGAAGGGGTGAGCAGTTCTTC.

This chain connects TRBV27 to TRBJ2-5; D unclear. Germline V gives CDR1 MNHEY, CDR2 SMNVEV (reference sequence). The V gene lost 5 bases and the J gene lost 5 bases, with 6 bases spanning the gap. The CDR3 consists of 11 residues. The CDR3 sequence is CASSSGETQYF. The CDR3 nucleotides are TGTGCCAGCAGTAGTGGCGAGACCCAGTACTTC.

The V gene is TRBV6-6, the J gene TRBJ2-5; 11 bases align to TRBD2. The trim removed 5 bases at V and 2 bases at J, leaving 10 bases unmatched. The germline V gene has CDR1 MNHNY and CDR2 SVGAGI (reference sequence). The CDR3 runs to 17 residues. DNA for the CDR3: TGTGCCAGCAGTCCCTATTTCGGGACTAGCGGACAAGAGACCCAGTACTTC. Protein sequence: CASSPYFGTSGQETQYF.

This clone was counted between two and nine times. The chain links TRBV10-3 to TRBJ2-7, with 9 bases that match TRBD1. V lost 0 bases, J lost 2 bases, and 5 bases stayed unmatched. CDR1 is ENHRY and CDR2 is SYGVKD in the germline V gene. The CDR3 sequence is 16 residues long. The CDR3 DNA reads TGTGCCATCAGTGAGTCCCCCCGGGACAGGGCCTACGAGCAGTACTTC. Amino acid sequence: CAISESPRDRAYEQYF.

The chain carries TRBV9 and TRBJ1-3; D not certain. The CDR3 contains 16 residues. Germline loops: CDR1 SGDLS, CDR2 YYNGEE. V gave up 2 bases and J gave up 0 bases, with 12 bases separating them. CDR3 in amino acids: CASSVRSAASGNTIYF. In DNA, the CDR3 is TGTGCCAGCAGCGTCCGCAGCGCTGCCTCTGGAAACACCATATATTTT.

This clone was recorded once. The chain combines TRBV5-6 with TRBJ2-5; no reliable D call. V was pared by 4 bases and J by 5 bases, with 9 bases between. Germline CDR1 is SGHDT and CDR2 is YYEEEE. The CDR3 length is 12 residues. The CDR3 protein is CASSPSGETQYF. The CDR3, as DNA: TGTGCCAGCAGCCCTTCCGGGGAGACCCAGTACTTC.

The table lists this clone with a few counts. J is TRBJ1-2 and V is TRBV19; perhaps TRBD1 as D (6 bases). The CDR3 totals 13 residues. Germline-derived CDR1 and CDR2 are LNHDA and SQIVND (reference sequence). The V gene lost 2 bases and the J gene lost 4 bases, with 8 bases spanning the gap. Here the CDR3 reads CASSINRVYGYTF. The CDR3 nucleotides are TGTGCCAGTAGTATAAACAGGGTCTATGGCTACACCTTC.

With respect to this clone: The sample carries other DNA sequences with the same CDR3. The chain uses TRBV24-1 and TRBJ2-3, with 11 bases identical to TRBD2. Germline V gene data show CDR1 as KGHDR and CDR2 as SFDVKD. The CDR3 contains 15 residues. Trimming removed 4 bases from V and 5 bases from J; junction bases left unmatched: 4. CDR3 DNA sequence: TGTGCCACCAGTGACCCTGGACTAGCGGGAGATACGCAGTATTTT. Translation gives CATSDPGLAGDTQYF.

In this sample, this clone turned up once. The rearrangement uses TRBV28 and TRBJ2-5, with no clear D. This CDR3 has 13 amino acids. Germline lookup yields CDR1 MDHEN and CDR2 SYDVKM. V was trimmed by 1 base and J by 1 base, leaving 4 bases between them. CDR3 nucleotides: TGTGCCAGCAGTTTATCTGTCCAAGAGACCCAGTACTTC. Amino acid sequence: CASSLSVQETQYF.

The chain combines TRBV11-2 with TRBJ1-6; D unclear. The CDR3 spans 12 residues. V was trimmed by 1 base and J by 12 bases, leaving 7 bases between them. CDR1 is SGHAT and CDR2 is FQNNGV in the germline V gene. The CDR3 DNA is TGTGCCAGCAGCTTAGCCGCTAAACCCCTCCACTTT. It yields the protein CASSLAAKPLHF.